One sample yielded the 21 T cell receptor beta chains listed below, sequenced in a study of cytomegalovirus exposure and HLA in healthy donors. The PCR was carried out with 60 Vbeta primers and 13 Jbeta primers. Profiled with immunoSEQ multiplex PCR; TCRdb holds only in-frame clones, not every one. The sample records about 86,000 clones, just over 70% being singletons. The sequencing input was PBMCs. The receptors were gathered from a man between 60 and 75 years old in good health and CMV-seronegative.

CDR3 sequence reads: CASSEGGYENEQYF. As DNA, the CDR3 is TGCGCCAGCAGTGAGGGGGGCTACGAGAACGAGCAGTACTTC. The genes are TRBV10-2 and TRBJ2-7, with a possible D match to TRBD1 (6 bases). Deletions cut 2 bases from V and 5 bases from J, with 13 bases between. Germline-derived CDR1 and CDR2 are WSHSY and SAAADI. The CDR3 runs to 14 residues.

This chain links TRBV18 with TRBJ1-1, with D unclear. Trimming stripped 4 bases from V and 6 bases from J, with 15 bases between. The CDR3 extends over 14 amino acids. Germline lookup yields CDR1 KGHSH and CDR2 LQKENI. DNA of the CDR3: TGTGCCAGCTCACGAGAGTCCCGGGAGGCTGAAGCTTTCTTT. Residues: CASSRESREAEAFF.

The J gene is TRBJ2-1, the V gene TRBV7-2, with TRBD1 as a possible D gene (7 bases). In germline, CDR1 is SGHTA, CDR2 FQGNSA. This CDR3 contains 15 residues. The V and J ends lost 5 bases and 8 bases respectively, with 19 bases between them. The CDR3 sequence is CASSLQGGLGDEQFF. The CDR3 nucleotides read TGTGCCAGCAGCCTCCAGGGGGGCCTAGGGGATGAGCAGTTCTTC.

J is TRBJ2-3 and V is TRBV7-9; TRBD2 aligns across 11 bases. The V gene end was trimmed by 5 bases and the J gene end by 0 bases; junction bases not matched to a gene: 4. The V gene's germline CDR1 is SEHNR and CDR2 FQNEAQ (reference sequence). The CDR3 runs to 16 residues. For the CDR3, the DNA is TGTGCCAGCAGCCTGGGGACTAGCGGAAGCACAGATACGCAGTATTTT. Translation: CASSLGTSGSTDTQYF.

The V call is TRBV2, the J call TRBJ2-5; 12 bases are a match to TRBD1. After removal of 5 bases from V and 7 bases from J, the junction contained 5 bases not matched to a gene. This CDR3 is 14 amino acids long. Germline-derived CDR1 and CDR2 are SNHLY and FYNNEI. Here the CDR3 DNA reads TGTGCCAGCAGTCCGGGACAGGGGGCTCGGACCCAGTACTTC. Its protein product is CASSPGQGARTQYF.

This chain connects TRBV25-1 to TRBJ1-1; D gene uncertain. This CDR3 has 13 amino acids. Looked up from germline, CDR1 is MGHDK and CDR2 is SYGVNS. With 8 bases removed from V and 3 bases from J, the gap between germline ends came to 13 bases. CDR3 in amino acids: CASSGRHDTEAFF. The DNA for the CDR3 is TGTGCCAGCTCAGGCCGACATGACACTGAAGCTTTCTTT.

The rearrangement links TRBV10-1 to TRBJ2-1; D is uncertain. The CDR3 is 14 amino acids. Germline-derived CDR1 and CDR2 are WNHNN and SYGVQD (reference sequence). Trimming removed 0 bases at V and 5 bases at J, with 8 bases between. In nucleotides, the CDR3 is TGCGCCAGCAGTGAGTCGGCAGGTAACAATGAGCAGTTCTTC. Its protein product is CASSESAGNNEQFF.

V is TRBV28 and J is TRBJ2-7; no firm D call. Germline CDR1 and CDR2: MDHEN and SYDVKM. There are 13 residues in the CDR3. Trimming took off 3 bases at V and 1 base at J, with 7 bases between the two ends. DNA for the CDR3: TGTGCCAGCAGTTTTTTGCAGTCCTACGAGCAGTACTTC. As protein: CASSFLQSYEQYF. Full variable domain (rest looked up from reference TRBV28 and TRBJ2-7): DVKVTQSSRYLVKRTGEKVFLECVQDMDHENMFWYRQDPGLGLRLIYFSYDVKMKEKGDIPEGYSVSREKKERFSLILESASTNQTSMYLCASSFLQSYEQYFGPGTRLTVT.

V and J are TRBV5-1 and TRBJ2-1; 8 bases are a match to TRBD2. The CDR3 has 17 residues. CDR1 and CDR2 from the germline V gene are SGHRS and YFSETQ. The V segment lost 3 bases and the J segment 10 bases; nucleotides outside the gene matches: 18. This chain's CDR3 is CASSSYTGSSGSGEQFF. The CDR3 DNA is TGCGCCAGCAGCTCATATACAGGGTCCAGCGGGAGTGGCGAGCAGTTCTTC. The whole variable domain, filled in from reference TRBV5-1 and TRBJ2-1, reads KAGVTQTPRYLIKTRGQQVTLSCSPISGHRSVSWYQQTPGQGLQFLFEYFSETQRNKGNFPGRFSGRQFSNSRSEMNVSTLELGDSALYLCASSSYTGSSGSGEQFFGPGTRLTVL.

CDR3 residues: CASSFPPTGAISYEQYF. The CDR3, as DNA: TGTGCCAGCAGCTTTCCACCGACAGGGGCGATCTCCTACGAGCAGTACTTC. This chain joins TRBV7-9 and TRBJ2-7; 8 bases align to TRBD1. There are 17 residues in the CDR3. The germline gives CDR1 SEHNR, CDR2 FQNEAQ (reference sequence). V lost 3 bases to trimming and J lost 0 bases; unmatched junction nucleotides: 10.

This clone has only one observation. The gene calls are TRBV18 and TRBJ2-7; the match to TRBD1 covers 9 bases. Germline V gene data show CDR1 as KGHSH and CDR2 as LQKENI. Losses at the gene ends were 6 bases for V and 4 bases for J; bases not matched to a gene: 10. The CDR3 is 15 residues long. CDR3 coding DNA: TGTGCCAGCTCGATCGGGACAGGGATAATTTACGAGCAGTACTTC. Translated, it gives CASSIGTGIIYEQYF.

This chain connects TRBV27 to TRBJ1-4; maybe TRBD1 (6 bases). The CDR3 runs to 14 residues. From germline, CDR1 is MNHEY and CDR2 SMNVEV (reference sequence). V was shortened by 6 bases and J by 4 bases, with 12 bases between the two germline ends. CDR3 bases: TGTGCCAGCAGCGGAGACAGGTATAATGAAAAACTGTTTTTT. This sequence encodes CASSGDRYNEKLFF. The whole variable domain, filled in from reference TRBV27 and TRBJ1-4, reads EAQVTQNPRYLITVTGKKLTVTCSQNMNHEYMSWYRQDPGLGLRQIYYSMNVEVTDKGDVPEGYKVSRKEKRNFPLILESPSPNQTSLYFCASSGDRYNEKLFFGSGTQLSVL.

This chain's CDR3 is CASSVVGAGVGTGELFF. The CDR3 DNA is TGTGCCAGCAGCGTAGTAGGCGCAGGGGTCGGCACCGGGGAGCTGTTTTTT. The rearrangement joins TRBV9 to TRBJ2-2, with a tentative D call TRBD1 (6 bases). Deletions cut 0 bases from V and 4 bases from J, with 16 bases between. There are 17 residues in the CDR3. Germline V lookup: CDR1 SGDLS, CDR2 YYNGEE.

The chain carries TRBV19 and TRBJ2-5; D possibly corresponds to TRBD2 (6 bases). V lost 6 bases and J 5 bases, leaving 7 bases between the germline ends. The CDR3 loop spans 11 amino acids. Germline values: CDR1 LNHDA, CDR2 SQIVND (reference sequence). CDR3 residues: CASRAGETQYF. Here the CDR3 DNA reads TGTGCCAGTAGGGCGGGGGAGACCCAGTACTTC. The whole variable domain, remainder taken from reference TRBV19 and TRBJ2-5, is DGGITQSPKYLFRKEGQNVTLSCEQNLNHDAMYWYRQDPGQGLRLIYYSQIVNDFQKGDIAEGYSVSREKKESFPLTVTSAQKNPTAFYLCASRAGETQYFGPGTRLLVL.

This clone was recorded at least ten times. The chain recombines TRBV2 with TRBJ1-4; TRBD1 aligns across 9 bases. The CDR3 has 13 amino acids. The V gene end was trimmed by 9 bases and the J gene end by 8 bases; junction bases not matched to a gene: 7. The germline gives CDR1 SNHLY, CDR2 FYNNEI. The CDR3 DNA reads TGTGCCAGTGAACAGGGGGCATCAGAAAAACTGTTTTTT. As protein: CASEQGASEKLFF. The whole variable domain, remainder taken from reference TRBV2 and TRBJ1-4, is EPEVTQTPSHQVTQMGQEVILRCVPISNHLYFYWYRQILGQKVEFLVSFYNNEISEKSEIFDDQFSVERPDGSNFTLKIRSTKLEDSAMYFCASEQGASEKLFFGSGTQLSVL.

This clone was observed a handful of times. V and J are TRBV7-9 and TRBJ1-2; 8 bases are shared with TRBD1. The CDR3 extends over 17 amino acids. V dropped 2 bases and J dropped 3; count of bases not matched to a gene: 11. The V gene's germline CDR1 is SEHNR and CDR2 FQNEAQ (reference sequence). Here the CDR3 reads CASSLTGQDSADYGYTF. CDR3 in DNA: TGTGCCAGCAGCTTAACGGGACAGGACTCTGCTGACTATGGCTACACCTTC.

This clone was seen more than once but under ten times. The chain joins TRBV5-8 to TRBJ2-2, with D tentatively TRBD1 (5 bases). CDR1 SGHTS and CDR2 YDEGEE come from the germline V gene. The CDR3 has 15 amino acids. V lost 1 base to trimming and J lost 5 bases, with 12 bases between them. CDR3 bases: TGTGCCAGCAGCTTGAGAAGCTCAGGGACCGGGGAGCTGTTTTTT. It encodes CASSLRSSGTGELFF.

This clone was found a few times. The V and J genes are TRBV7-2 and TRBJ2-3; 10 nucleotides align to TRBD2. This CDR3 spans 12 amino acids. Looked up from germline, CDR1 is SGHTA and CDR2 is FQGNSA. V gave up 4 bases and J gave up 9 bases; unmatched junction bases: 1. CDR3 in amino acids: CASSSTSGTQYF. The CDR3 nucleotides are TGTGCCAGCAGCTCGACTAGCGGGACGCAGTATTTT.

This clone was seen a few times. The CDR3 DNA reads TGCGCCAGCAGTCAGGGACAGGGAACCGATCAGCCCCAGCATTTT. This sequence encodes CASSQGQGTDQPQHF. The chain joins TRBV10-1 to TRBJ1-5; TRBD1 aligns across 9 bases. This CDR3 is built from 15 residues. Germline CDR1 reads WNHNN; CDR2 reads SYGVQD (reference sequence). Trimming cost V 5 bases and J 5 bases; bases outside gene matches: 7.

V and J are TRBV5-6 and TRBJ2-2; the D gene is possibly TRBD1 (5 bases). Trimming cost V 3 bases and J 6 bases, with 15 bases left between them. The CDR3 loop spans 15 amino acids. CDR1 SGHDT and CDR2 YYEEEE come from the germline V gene. CDR3 bases: TGTGCCAGCAGCTCTTGGGCCAAAGGGGCCGGGGAGCTGTTTTTT. Its protein is CASSSWAKGAGELFF.

This clone has just a few counts. The rearrangement joins TRBV29-1 to TRBJ2-7; 8 positions agree with TRBD2. Germline V lookup: CDR1 SQVTM, CDR2 ANQGSEA. The CDR3 runs 14 residues. V lost 6 bases, J lost 4 bases, and 11 bases stayed unmatched. The CDR3 loop is CSVDTGTRSYEQYF. DNA of the CDR3: TGCAGCGTAGATACCGGGACTAGATCGTACGAGCAGTACTTC.